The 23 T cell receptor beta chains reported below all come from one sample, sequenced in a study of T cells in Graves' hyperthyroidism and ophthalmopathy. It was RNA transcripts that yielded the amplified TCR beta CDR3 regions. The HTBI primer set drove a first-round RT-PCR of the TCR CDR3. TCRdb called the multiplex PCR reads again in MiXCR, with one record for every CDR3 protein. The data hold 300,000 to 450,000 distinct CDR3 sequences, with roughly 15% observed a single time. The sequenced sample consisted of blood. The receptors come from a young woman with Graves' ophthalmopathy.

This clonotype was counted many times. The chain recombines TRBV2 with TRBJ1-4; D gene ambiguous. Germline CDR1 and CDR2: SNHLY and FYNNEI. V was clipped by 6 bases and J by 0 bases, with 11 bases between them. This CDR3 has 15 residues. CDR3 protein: CASRFLFATNEKLFF. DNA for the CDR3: TGTGCCAGCAGGTTTCTGTTCGCAACTAATGAAAAACTGTTTTTT. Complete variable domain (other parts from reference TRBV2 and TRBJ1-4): EPEVTQTPSHQVTQMGQEVILRCVPISNHLYFYWYRQILGQKVEFLVSFYNNEISEKSEIFDDQFSVERPDGSNFTLKIRSTKLEDSAMYFCASRFLFATNEKLFFGSGTQLSVL.

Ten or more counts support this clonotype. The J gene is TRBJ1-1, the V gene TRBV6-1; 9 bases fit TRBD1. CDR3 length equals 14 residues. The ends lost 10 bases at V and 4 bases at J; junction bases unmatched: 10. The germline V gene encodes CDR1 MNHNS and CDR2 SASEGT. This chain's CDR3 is CATTLGTGTTEAFF. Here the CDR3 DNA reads TGTGCCACCACTCTCGGGACAGGGACCACTGAAGCTTTCTTT.

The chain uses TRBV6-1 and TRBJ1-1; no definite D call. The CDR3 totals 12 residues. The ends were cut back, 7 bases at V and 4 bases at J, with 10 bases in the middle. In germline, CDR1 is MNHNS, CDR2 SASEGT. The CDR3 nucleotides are TGTGCCAGCACGCTACAGAGCACTGAAGCTTTCTTT. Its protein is CASTLQSTEAFF.

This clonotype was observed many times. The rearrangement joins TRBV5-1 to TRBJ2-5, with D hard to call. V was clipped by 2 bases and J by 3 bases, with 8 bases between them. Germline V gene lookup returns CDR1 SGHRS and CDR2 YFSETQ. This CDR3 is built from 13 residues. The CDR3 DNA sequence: TGCGCCAGCAGCTTTCCGCCCGAAGAGACCCAGTACTTC. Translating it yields CASSFPPEETQYF.

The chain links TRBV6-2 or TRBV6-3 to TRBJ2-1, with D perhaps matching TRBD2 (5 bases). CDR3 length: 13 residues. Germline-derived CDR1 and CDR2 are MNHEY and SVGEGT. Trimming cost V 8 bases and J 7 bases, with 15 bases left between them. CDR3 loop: CASEGSRTNEQFF. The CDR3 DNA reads TGTGCCAGCGAGGGTAGCAGAACTAATGAGCAGTTCTTC.

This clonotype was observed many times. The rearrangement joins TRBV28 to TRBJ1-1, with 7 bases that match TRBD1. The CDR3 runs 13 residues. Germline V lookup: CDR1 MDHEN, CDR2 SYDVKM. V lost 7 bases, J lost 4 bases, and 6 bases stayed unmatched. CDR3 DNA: TGTGCCAGCACCCTCCGACAGGGCACTGAAGCTTTCTTT. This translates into CASTLRQGTEAFF.

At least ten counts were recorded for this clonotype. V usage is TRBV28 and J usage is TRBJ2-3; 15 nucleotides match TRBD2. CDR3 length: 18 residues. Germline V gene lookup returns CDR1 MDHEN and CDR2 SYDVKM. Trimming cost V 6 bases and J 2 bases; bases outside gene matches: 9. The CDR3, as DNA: TGTGCCAGCAGCTACGGACTAGCGGGGGGGCGGGACACAGATACGCAGTATTTT. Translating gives CASSYGLAGGRDTDTQYF.

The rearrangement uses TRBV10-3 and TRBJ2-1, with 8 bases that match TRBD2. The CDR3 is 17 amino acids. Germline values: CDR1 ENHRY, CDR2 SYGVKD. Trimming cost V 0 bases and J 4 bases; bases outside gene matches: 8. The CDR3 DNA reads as TGTGCCATCAGTGAGTCGCGAGCGGGGGCCCAATACAATGAGCAGTTCTTC. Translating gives CAISESRAGAQYNEQFF.

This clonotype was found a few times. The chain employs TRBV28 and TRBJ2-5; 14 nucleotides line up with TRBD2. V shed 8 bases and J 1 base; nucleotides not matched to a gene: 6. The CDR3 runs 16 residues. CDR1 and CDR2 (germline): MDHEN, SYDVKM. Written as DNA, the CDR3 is TGTGCCAGCGCAAAGACTAGCGGGGGGGGCCAAGAGACCCAGTACTTC. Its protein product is CASAKTSGGGQETQYF.

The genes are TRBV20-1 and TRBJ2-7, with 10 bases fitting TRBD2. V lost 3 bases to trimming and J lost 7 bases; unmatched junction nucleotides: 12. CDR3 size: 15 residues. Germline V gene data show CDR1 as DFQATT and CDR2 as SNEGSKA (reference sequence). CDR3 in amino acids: CSASREAGGLGEQYF. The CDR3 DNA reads TGCAGTGCTAGTAGAGAAGCGGGGGGGCTGGGGGAGCAGTACTTC.

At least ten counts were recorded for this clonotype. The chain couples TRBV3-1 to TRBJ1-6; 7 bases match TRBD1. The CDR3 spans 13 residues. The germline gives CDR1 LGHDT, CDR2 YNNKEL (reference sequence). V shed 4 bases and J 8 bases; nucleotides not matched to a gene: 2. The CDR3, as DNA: TGTGCCAGCAGCCCCGACAGGGATTCACCCCTCCACTTT. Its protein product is CASSPDRDSPLHF.

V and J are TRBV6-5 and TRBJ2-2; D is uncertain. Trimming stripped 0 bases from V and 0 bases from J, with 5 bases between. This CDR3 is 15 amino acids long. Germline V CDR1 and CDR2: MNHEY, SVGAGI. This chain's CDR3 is CASSYSHPNTGELFF. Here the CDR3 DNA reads TGTGCCAGCAGTTACTCGCACCCGAACACCGGGGAGCTGTTTTTT.

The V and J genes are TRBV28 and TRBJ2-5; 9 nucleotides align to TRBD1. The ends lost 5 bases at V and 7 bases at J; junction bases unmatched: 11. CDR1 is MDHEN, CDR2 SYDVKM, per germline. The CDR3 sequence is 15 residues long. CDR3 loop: CASSPSGQGLGTQYF. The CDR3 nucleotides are TGTGCCAGCAGTCCCTCGGGACAGGGCCTGGGGACCCAGTACTTC.

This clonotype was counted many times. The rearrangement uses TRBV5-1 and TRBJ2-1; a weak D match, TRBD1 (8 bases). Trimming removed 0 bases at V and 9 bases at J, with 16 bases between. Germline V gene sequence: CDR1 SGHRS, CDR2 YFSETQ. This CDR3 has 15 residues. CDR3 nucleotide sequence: TGCGCCAGCAGCTTGGCCGTACAGGGGGAGGGTGAGCAGTTCTTC. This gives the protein CASSLAVQGEGEQFF.

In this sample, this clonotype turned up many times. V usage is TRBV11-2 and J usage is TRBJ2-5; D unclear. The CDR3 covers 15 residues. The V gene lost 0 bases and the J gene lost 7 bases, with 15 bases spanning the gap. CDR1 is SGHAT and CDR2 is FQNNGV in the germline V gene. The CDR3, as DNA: TGTGCCAGCAGCTTAGATCTGCGCCGTTGGGTGACCCAGTACTTC. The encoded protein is CASSLDLRRWVTQYF.

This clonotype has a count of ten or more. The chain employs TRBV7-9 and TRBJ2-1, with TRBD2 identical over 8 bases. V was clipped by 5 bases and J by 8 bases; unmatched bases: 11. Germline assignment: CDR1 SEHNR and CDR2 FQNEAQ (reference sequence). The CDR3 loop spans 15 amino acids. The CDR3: CASSHRGGRVHEQFF. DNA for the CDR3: TGTGCCAGCAGCCACCGGGGGGGCCGAGTTCATGAGCAGTTCTTC.

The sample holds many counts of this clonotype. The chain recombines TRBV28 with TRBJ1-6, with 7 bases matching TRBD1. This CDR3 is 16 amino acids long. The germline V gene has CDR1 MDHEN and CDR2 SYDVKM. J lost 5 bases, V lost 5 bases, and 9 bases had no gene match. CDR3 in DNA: TGTGCCAGCAGTGCCTCCGGGACAGCAAATAATTCACCCCTCCACTTT. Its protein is CASSASGTANNSPLHF.

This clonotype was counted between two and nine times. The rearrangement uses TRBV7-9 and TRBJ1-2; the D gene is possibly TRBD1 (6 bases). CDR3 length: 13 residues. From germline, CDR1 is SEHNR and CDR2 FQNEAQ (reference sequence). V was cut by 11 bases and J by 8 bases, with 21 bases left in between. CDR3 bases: TGTGCCGTCAAGAGTGGCAGGGGCTCCGGCTACACCTTC. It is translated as CAVKSGRGSGYTF. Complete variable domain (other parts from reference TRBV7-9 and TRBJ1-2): DTGVSQNPRHKITKRGQNVTFRCDPISEHNRLYWYRQTLGQGPEFLTYFQNEAQLEKSRLLSDRFSAERPKGSFSTLEIQRTEQGDSAMYLCAVKSGRGSGYTFGSGTRLTVV.

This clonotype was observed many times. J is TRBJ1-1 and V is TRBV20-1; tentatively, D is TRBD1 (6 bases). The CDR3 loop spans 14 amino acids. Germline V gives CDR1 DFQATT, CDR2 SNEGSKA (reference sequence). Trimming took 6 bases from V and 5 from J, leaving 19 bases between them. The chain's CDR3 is CSATLRGSGTEAFF. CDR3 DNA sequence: TGCAGTGCAACCCTCAGGGGTTCGGGAACTGAAGCTTTCTTT.

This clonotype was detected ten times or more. The CDR3 loop is CASSHDTEAFF. The CDR3 DNA reads TGTGCCAGCAGCCACGACACTGAAGCTTTCTTT. The chain combines TRBV28 with TRBJ1-1; D gene uncertain. The CDR3 is 11 residues long. V dropped 6 bases and J dropped 3 bases, with 5 bases sitting between them. Germline loops: CDR1 MDHEN, CDR2 SYDVKM.

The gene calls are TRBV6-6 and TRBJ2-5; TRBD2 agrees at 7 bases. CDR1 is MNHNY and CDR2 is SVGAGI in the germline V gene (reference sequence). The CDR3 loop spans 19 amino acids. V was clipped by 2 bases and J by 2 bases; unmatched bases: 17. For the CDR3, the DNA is TGTGCCAGCAGTTACACTATTTTCTCCGCGGGGGTAGATCAAGAGACCCAGTACTTC. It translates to CASSYTIFSAGVDQETQYF.

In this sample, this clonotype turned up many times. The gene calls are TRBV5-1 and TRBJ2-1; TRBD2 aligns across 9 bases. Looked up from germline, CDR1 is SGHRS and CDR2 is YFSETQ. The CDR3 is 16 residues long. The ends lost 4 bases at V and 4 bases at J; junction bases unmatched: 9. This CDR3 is CASSILGGGAYNEQFF. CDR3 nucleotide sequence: TGCGCCAGCAGCATCCTTGGCGGGGGGGCGTACAATGAGCAGTTCTTC.

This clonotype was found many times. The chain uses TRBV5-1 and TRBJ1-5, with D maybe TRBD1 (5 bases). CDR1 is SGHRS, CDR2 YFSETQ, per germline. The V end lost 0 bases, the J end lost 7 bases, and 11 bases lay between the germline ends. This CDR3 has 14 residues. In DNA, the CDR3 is TGCGCCAGCAGCTTGGATGGTGGGGCCCAGCCCCAGCATTTT. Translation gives CASSLDGGAQPQHF.